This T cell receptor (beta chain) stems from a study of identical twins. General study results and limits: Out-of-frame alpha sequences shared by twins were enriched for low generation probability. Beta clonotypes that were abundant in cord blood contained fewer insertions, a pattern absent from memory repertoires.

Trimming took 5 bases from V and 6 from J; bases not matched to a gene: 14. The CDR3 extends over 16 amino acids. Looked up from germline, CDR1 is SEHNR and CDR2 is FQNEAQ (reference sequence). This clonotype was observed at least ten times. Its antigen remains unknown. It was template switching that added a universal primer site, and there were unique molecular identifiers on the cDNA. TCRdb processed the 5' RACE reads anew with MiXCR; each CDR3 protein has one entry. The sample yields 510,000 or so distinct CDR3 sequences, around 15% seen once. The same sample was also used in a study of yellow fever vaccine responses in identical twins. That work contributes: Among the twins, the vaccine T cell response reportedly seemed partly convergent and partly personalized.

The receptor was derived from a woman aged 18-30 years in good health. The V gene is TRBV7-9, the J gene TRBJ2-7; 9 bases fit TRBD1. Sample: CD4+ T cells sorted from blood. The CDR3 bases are TGTGCCAGCAGCACGCGCACAGGGGGCTTCAATGGCGAGCAGTACTTC. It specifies CASSTRTGGFNGEQYF.